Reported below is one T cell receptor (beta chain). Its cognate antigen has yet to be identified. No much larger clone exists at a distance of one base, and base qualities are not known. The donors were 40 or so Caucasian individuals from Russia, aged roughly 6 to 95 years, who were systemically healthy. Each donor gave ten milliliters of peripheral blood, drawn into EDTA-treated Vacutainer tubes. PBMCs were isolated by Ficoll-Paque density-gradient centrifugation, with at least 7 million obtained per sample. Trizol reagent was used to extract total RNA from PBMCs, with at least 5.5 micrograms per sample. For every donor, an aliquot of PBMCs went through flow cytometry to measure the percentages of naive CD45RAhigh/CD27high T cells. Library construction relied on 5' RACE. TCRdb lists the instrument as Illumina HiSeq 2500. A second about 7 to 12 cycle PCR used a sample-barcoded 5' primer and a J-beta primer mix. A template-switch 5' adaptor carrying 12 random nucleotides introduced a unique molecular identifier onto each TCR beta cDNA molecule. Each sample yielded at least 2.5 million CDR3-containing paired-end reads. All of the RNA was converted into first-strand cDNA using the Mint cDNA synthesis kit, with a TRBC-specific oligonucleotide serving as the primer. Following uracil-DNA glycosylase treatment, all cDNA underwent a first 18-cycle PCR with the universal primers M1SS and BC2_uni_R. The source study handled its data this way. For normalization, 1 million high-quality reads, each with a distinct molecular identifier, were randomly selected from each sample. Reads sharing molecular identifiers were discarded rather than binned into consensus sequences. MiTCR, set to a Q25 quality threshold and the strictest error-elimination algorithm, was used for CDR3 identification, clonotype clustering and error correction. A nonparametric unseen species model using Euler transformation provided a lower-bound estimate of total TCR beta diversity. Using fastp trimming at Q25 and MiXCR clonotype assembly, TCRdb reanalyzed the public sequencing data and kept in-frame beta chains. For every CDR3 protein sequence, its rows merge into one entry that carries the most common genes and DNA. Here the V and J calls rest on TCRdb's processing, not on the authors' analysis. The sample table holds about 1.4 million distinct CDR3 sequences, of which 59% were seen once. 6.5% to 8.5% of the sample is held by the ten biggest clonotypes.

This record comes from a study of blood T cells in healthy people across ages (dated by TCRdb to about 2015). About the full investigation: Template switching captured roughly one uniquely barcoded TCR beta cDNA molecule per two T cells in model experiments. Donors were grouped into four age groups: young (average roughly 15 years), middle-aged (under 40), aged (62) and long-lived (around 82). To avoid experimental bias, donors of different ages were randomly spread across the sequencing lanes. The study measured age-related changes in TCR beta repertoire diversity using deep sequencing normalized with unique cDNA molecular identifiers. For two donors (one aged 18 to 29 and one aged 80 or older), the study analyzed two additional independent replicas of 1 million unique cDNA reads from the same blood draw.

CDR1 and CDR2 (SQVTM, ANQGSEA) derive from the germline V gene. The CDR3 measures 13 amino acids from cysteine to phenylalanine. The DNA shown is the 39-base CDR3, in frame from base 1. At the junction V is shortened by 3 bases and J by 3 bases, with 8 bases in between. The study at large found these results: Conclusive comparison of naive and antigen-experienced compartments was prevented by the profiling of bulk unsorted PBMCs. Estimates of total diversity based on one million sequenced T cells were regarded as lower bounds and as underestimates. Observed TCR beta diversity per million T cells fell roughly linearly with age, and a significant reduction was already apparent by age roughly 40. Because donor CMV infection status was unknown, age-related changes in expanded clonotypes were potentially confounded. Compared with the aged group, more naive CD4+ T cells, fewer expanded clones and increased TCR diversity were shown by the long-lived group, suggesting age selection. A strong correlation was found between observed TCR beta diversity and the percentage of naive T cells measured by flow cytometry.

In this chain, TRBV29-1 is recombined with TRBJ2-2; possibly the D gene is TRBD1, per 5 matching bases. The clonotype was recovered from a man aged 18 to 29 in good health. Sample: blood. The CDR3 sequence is CSVDLGHTGELFF. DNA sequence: TGCAGCGTTGATTTGGGGCACACCGGGGAGCTGTTTTTT.